This T cell receptor (beta chain) was obtained from a study of CD4+ T cells in melanoma. Profiling relied on immunoSEQ multiplex PCR, and the TCRdb table lists in-frame clones only, not all of them. The sample holds about 11,000 clones, approximately 74% seen once. CDR1 and CDR2 (germline): SGHDT, YYEEEE. This CDR3 has 14 residues. V shed 6 bases and J 3 bases; nucleotides not matched to a gene: 6. The table lists this clone with a count of one. Antigen unknown. Points from the study as a whole: Diverse differentiation states were reported for melanoma neoantigen-specific CD4+ T cells. CD8+ T cell, macrophage and B cell function reportedly correlated with neoantigen-specific CD4+ T cells.

The rearrangement uses TRBV5-6 and TRBJ1-1; 9 positions agree with TRBD1. This receptor was taken from a human donor with melanoma. Sequencing was performed on cells from a culture (not recorded whether cultured in vitro). CDR3 sequence reads: CASIPRDRDTEAFF. CDR3 sequence (DNA): TGTGCCAGCATCCCGCGGGACAGGGACACTGAAGCTTTCTTT.